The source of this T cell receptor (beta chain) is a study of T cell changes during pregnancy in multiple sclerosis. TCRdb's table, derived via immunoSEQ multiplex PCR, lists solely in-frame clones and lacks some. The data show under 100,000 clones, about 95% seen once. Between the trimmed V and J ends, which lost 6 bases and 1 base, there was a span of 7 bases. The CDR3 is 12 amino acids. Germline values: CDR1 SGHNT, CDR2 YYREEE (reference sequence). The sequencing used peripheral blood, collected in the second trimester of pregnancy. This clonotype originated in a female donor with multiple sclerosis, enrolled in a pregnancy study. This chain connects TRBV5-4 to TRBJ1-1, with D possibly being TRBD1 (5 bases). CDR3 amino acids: CASTGQNTEAFF. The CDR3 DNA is TGTGCCAGCACCGGACAGAACACTGAAGCTTTCTTT.